This TCR beta chain originates from a study of CD8+ T cells in alopecia areata. A FACSAria was used to sort CD4+ and CD8+ T cells. These cells came from PBMCs. Study results and limitations: Among the cells sequenced in scalp samples are also the resident alphabeta T cells of normal skin. Scalp lesions, especially in alopecia totalis/universalis, had higher clonality than normal scalp.

Notes on this clone: What it binds is not known.

Sequencing used cDNA as its template, made by extracting RNA and reverse transcribing it. The assay was immunoSEQ multiplex PCR, and TCRdb's table has in-frame clones only and misses some. The sample includes 130,000 to 150,000 clones, roughly 58% seen only once; the top ten take 35% to 45%. The CDR3 is 16 amino acids. Trimming at V came to 0 bases and at J to 2 bases, leaving 10 bases not matched to a gene. Germline CDR1 is SQVTM and CDR2 is ANQGSEA. The sample taken for sequencing was CD8+ T cells sorted from blood. The TCR was taken from a human donor in good health. The chain joins TRBV29-1 to TRBJ2-7; 7 bases agree with TRBD1. The CDR3 DNA follows: TGCAGCGTTGAAGACCCCCTACTAGGGGGCCCCTACGAGCAGTACTTC. It is translated as CSVEDPLLGGPYEQYF.